One and the same sample provided the 22 T cell receptor beta chains below, sequenced in a study of shared clonotypes between healthy human individuals. Using immunoSEQ multiplex PCR, the repertoire was profiled, and TCRdb retains in-frame clones only, with some absent. Among 2 million to 2.5 million clones, under 95% were seen once, and the ten largest hold around 0.38%. The sample comprised naive CD4+ T cells from PBMCs. Subset described: CD45RA+ positively selected. Receptor source: a man aged 18-30 years in good health. Some clones in this sample may be carry-over from other donors' samples.

The chain employs TRBV28 and TRBJ2-1, with TRBD2 matching over 7 bases. V shed 7 bases and J 10 bases; nucleotides not matched to a gene: 7. The V gene's germline CDR1 is MDHEN and CDR2 SYDVKM. This CDR3 region has 12 residues. The CDR3: CASTQLRGEQFF. Written as DNA, the CDR3 is TGTGCCAGCACCCAGCTGCGGGGGGAGCAGTTCTTC.

This chain joins TRBV19 and TRBJ1-2, with D perhaps matching TRBD1 (6 bases). V lost 10 bases, J lost 8 bases, and 23 bases lay in between. Germline V gives CDR1 LNHDA, CDR2 SQIVND (reference sequence). The CDR3 sequence is 14 residues long. The CDR3 DNA is TGTGCCACAGCCCTCCGGGGGGCATCGGACGGCTACACCTTC. Translating it yields CATALRGASDGYTF.

This clone was seen once. The genes are TRBV27 and TRBJ2-5, with D hard to call. V was trimmed by 5 bases and J by 5 bases, leaving 18 bases between them. The germline gives CDR1 MNHEY, CDR2 SMNVEV (reference sequence). The CDR3 consists of 15 residues. The CDR3 loop is CASSPPGYFGETQYF. DNA for the CDR3: TGTGCCAGCAGTCCTCCCGGGTACTTCGGGGAGACCCAGTACTTC.

CDR3 DNA sequence: TGTGCCACCAGCAGAGATTTGGGACAGAACTACAATGAGCAGTTCTTC. Its translation is CATSRDLGQNYNEQFF. The J gene is TRBJ2-1, the V gene TRBV15; 7 nucleotides match TRBD1. Germline assignment: CDR1 LNHNV and CDR2 YYDKDF (reference sequence). The CDR3 sequence is 16 residues long. The trim removed 0 bases at V and 3 bases at J, leaving 5 bases unmatched.

The chain combines TRBV6-1 with TRBJ2-1; D is perhaps TRBD2 (5 bases). The germline CDR1 and CDR2 sequences are MNHNS and SASEGT. Trimming removed 6 bases at V and 1 base at J, with 10 bases between. The CDR3 covers 14 residues. In DNA, the CDR3 is TGTGCCAGCAGCCGAGGGTATTCCTACAATGAGCAGTTCTTC. It encodes CASSRGYSYNEQFF.

This chain joins TRBV4-3 and TRBJ2-3; no definite D call. The CDR3 loop spans 11 amino acids. The ends were cut back, 4 bases at V and 3 bases at J, with 2 bases in the middle. Germline-derived CDR1 and CDR2 are LGHNA and YSLEER. The CDR3 region is CASSLTDTQYF. The CDR3 region has the DNA TGCGCCAGCAGCCTGACAGATACGCAGTATTTT.

DNA for the CDR3: TGTGCCAGCAGTGAAAACAGGGGTCGGGTCGCTACGCAGTATTTT. Encoded protein: CASSENRGRVATQYF. This chain joins TRBV6-4 and TRBJ2-3; 7 bases are a match to TRBD1. Germline CDR1 reads MRHNA; CDR2 reads SNTAGT. The CDR3 runs 15 residues. The junction had 11 bases not matched to a gene; V was cut back by 3 bases and J by 8 bases.

The chain employs TRBV29-1 and TRBJ2-3; 11 bases align to TRBD2. Germline trimming cut 7 bases from V and 2 bases from J; bases unmatched to any gene: 5. In germline, CDR1 is SQVTM, CDR2 ANQGSEA. The CDR3 consists of 14 residues. Here the CDR3 reads CSAATSGVTDTQYF. CDR3 DNA: TGCAGCGCAGCGACTAGCGGGGTCACAGATACGCAGTATTTT.

The chain couples TRBV29-1 to TRBJ1-2; unclear D gene. CDR1 and CDR2 (germline): SQVTM, ANQGSEA. The CDR3 is 12 residues long. V was trimmed by 2 bases and J by 3 bases, leaving 7 bases between them. The CDR3 protein is CSVEPNHYGYTF. As DNA, the CDR3 is TGCAGCGTTGAACCCAATCACTATGGCTACACCTTC.

This chain connects TRBV7-9 to TRBJ2-1; 8 bases agree with TRBD2. Germline lookup yields CDR1 SEHNR and CDR2 FQNEAQ (reference sequence). Trimming at V came to 5 bases and at J to 5 bases, leaving 8 bases not matched to a gene. The CDR3 loop spans 15 amino acids. The CDR3 DNA reads as TGTGCCAGCAGCCCACGGGGGACTAGGGACAATGAGCAGTTCTTC. Residues: CASSPRGTRDNEQFF.

This clone was recorded only once. This chain uses TRBV6-6 with TRBJ2-3; 9 bases fit TRBD2. The trim removed 6 bases at V and 1 base at J, leaving 2 bases unmatched. Per germline, CDR1 MNHNY and CDR2 SVGAGI (reference sequence). The length of the CDR3 is 14 residues. The CDR3 DNA is TGTGCCAGCAGCCGCGGGGGGGGCACAGATACGCAGTATTTT. Residues: CASSRGGGTDTQYF.

The chain combines TRBV2 with TRBJ2-1, with TRBD1 matching over 12 bases. Germline CDR1 SNHLY, CDR2 FYNNEI. The CDR3 is made up of 14 amino acids. Germline trimming cut 8 bases from V and 9 bases from J; bases unmatched to any gene: 8. The CDR3 sequence: CASGGTGGFGEQFF. DNA of the CDR3: TGTGCCAGCGGTGGGACAGGGGGCTTTGGTGAGCAGTTCTTC.

The sample holds a few counts of this clone. Additional DNA sequences in this sample encode the identical CDR3. This chain uses TRBV2 with TRBJ1-2; no definite D call. Germline CDR1 reads SNHLY; CDR2 reads FYNNEI. This CDR3 is 12 amino acids long. V was trimmed by 7 bases and J by 2 bases, leaving 8 bases between them. The CDR3, as DNA: TGTGCCAGCAAGCCAGGAAACTATGGCTACACCTTC. Translating gives CASKPGNYGYTF.

The V and J genes are TRBV10-3 and TRBJ2-3; no firm D call. Germline CDR1 ENHRY, CDR2 SYGVKD. Trimming shortened V by 6 bases and J by 2 bases, and 12 bases separated the two germline ends. The CDR3 totals 14 residues. The CDR3, as DNA: TGTGCCATCAGCTCATCCCCCGTCACAGATACGCAGTATTTT. This translates into CAISSSPVTDTQYF.

The chain joins TRBV5-1 to TRBJ2-7; 9 bases map to TRBD2. V lost 4 bases to trimming and J lost 6 bases; unmatched junction nucleotides: 8. The germline gives CDR1 SGHRS, CDR2 YFSETQ. This CDR3 has 14 residues. The CDR3 here is CASSTSGRFPEQYF. DNA of the CDR3: TGCGCCAGCAGCACCAGCGGGAGGTTCCCCGAGCAGTACTTC.

The rearrangement uses TRBV5-1 and TRBJ2-3; 8 nucleotides agree with TRBD2. Germline V lookup: CDR1 SGHRS, CDR2 YFSETQ. There are 16 residues in the CDR3. Unmatched junction bases numbered 8, after V lost 0 bases and J lost 5 bases. Here the CDR3 DNA reads TGCGCCAGCAGCTTGGGACTAGCGAGCGTGGGAGATACGCAGTATTTT. Translating gives CASSLGLASVGDTQYF.

This clone has just a few counts. The chain uses TRBV6-5 and TRBJ1-1; D is uncertain. V was trimmed by 6 bases and J by 3 bases, leaving 11 bases between them. Germline CDR1 MNHEY, CDR2 SVGAGI. The CDR3 length is 13 residues. DNA for the CDR3: TGTGCCAGCAGGCCTCAACCGGACACTGAAGCTTTCTTT. It specifies CASRPQPDTEAFF.

The J gene is TRBJ2-1, the V gene TRBV5-4, with D perhaps matching TRBD2 (5 bases). The CDR3 sequence is 14 residues long. Per germline, CDR1 SGHNT and CDR2 YYREEE (reference sequence). With 7 bases removed from V and 8 bases from J, the gap between germline ends came to 19 bases. The CDR3 DNA sequence: TGTGCCAGCCTTGCCCCCACGGGCGGGCATGAGCAGTTCTTC. Encoded protein: CASLAPTGGHEQFF.

The rearrangement joins TRBV18 to TRBJ1-1; perhaps TRBD1 as D (5 bases). Trimming left V 5 bases short and J 1 base short, with 11 bases between. Per the germline V gene, CDR1 is KGHSH and CDR2 is LQKENI. The CDR3 is 14 residues long. The CDR3 is CASSSGLRNTEAFF. For the CDR3, the DNA is TGTGCCAGCTCATCGGGACTGCGGAACACTGAAGCTTTCTTT.

The rearrangement links TRBV27 to TRBJ2-1, with a weak D call TRBD1 (6 bases). The CDR3 contains 15 residues. Germline V gene lookup returns CDR1 MNHEY and CDR2 SMNVEV (reference sequence). The V and J ends lost 1 base and 10 bases respectively, with 17 bases between them. The CDR3 reads CASSLWSGANTEQFF. In DNA, the CDR3 is TGTGCCAGCAGTTTATGGTCAGGGGCAAACACCGAGCAGTTCTTC.

As for this clone: Additional DNA sequences in this sample encode the identical CDR3. The rearrangement links TRBV28 to TRBJ2-7, with D perhaps TRBD1 (5 bases). Germline CDR1 MDHEN, CDR2 SYDVKM. V dropped 5 bases and J dropped 5 bases, with 7 bases sitting between them. The CDR3 is 11 amino acids. CDR3 loop: CASSLGDEQYF. CDR3 nucleotide sequence: TGTGCCAGCAGTCTAGGGGACGAGCAGTACTTC. Using reference TRBV28 and TRBJ2-7 for the parts outside the CDR3, the full variable domain is DVKVTQSSRYLVKRTGEKVFLECVQDMDHENMFWYRQDPGLGLRLIYFSYDVKMKEKGDIPEGYSVSREKKERFSLILESASTNQTSMYLCASSLGDEQYFGPGTRLTVT.

DNA for the CDR3: TGTGCCAGCAGCCTCCCCGGTCAGGGCTACGAGCAGTACTTC. Translated, it gives CASSLPGQGYEQYF. The chain employs TRBV7-9 and TRBJ2-7; tentatively, D is TRBD1 (5 bases). Deletions cut 5 bases from V and 3 bases from J, with 14 bases between. The CDR3 loop spans 14 amino acids. Germline lookup yields CDR1 SEHNR and CDR2 FQNEAQ (reference sequence).